This T cell receptor (beta chain) originates from a study of blood T cell repertoires in COVID-19 (TCRdb year 2020). Background on the whole study: The collaborator samples originated in the United States, Italy and Spain and spanned the acute and convalescent phases of COVID-19. The prospective study material was composed of cDNA or gDNA derived from T cells, B-cell-depleted T cells, or PBMCs. Deeply sampled blood TCRbeta repertoires from subjects exposed to, actively infected with, or recovered from COVID-19 were included in the dataset. A freely available public database, intended as a resource for researchers studying the immune response to SARS-CoV-2, is where the repertoires were released. Samples were obtained from the ongoing ImmuneRACE study (first 160 participants) and from 1,000 to 1,500 subjects provided by 6 global collaborators. Nearly every sample came with metadata listing a de-identified subject ID, COVID-19 status, age in years and sex. Where available, HLA class I and class II types were taken from metadata supplied by the sample provider and were not determined by assay-based typing. Broader findings and caveats from the paper: How much clinical and demographic metadata was included differed by source and by participant, and the metadata was provided uncurated.

The germline V gene encodes CDR1 SGHAT and CDR2 FQNNGV. Trimming removed 4 bases from V and 7 bases from J; the gene matches leave 5 bases unexplained. Its CDR3 holds 14 amino acids, cysteine through phenylalanine. Just CDR3 DNA is preserved here, 42 bases in frame from base 1. About this clone itself: Its antigen remains unidentified. Base qualities are not recorded, but no much larger clone differs from it by a single base.

Each collaborating institution followed its own protocols to collect whole blood in K2EDTA tubes. For TCRbeta analysis, collaborators shipped samples as frozen whole blood, isolated PBMCs, or DNA extracted from either of those sample types. The immunoSEQ Assay, a bias-controlled multiplex PCR, was used to amplify TCRbeta CDR3 regions from genomic DNA. Concerning the study's data processing: Within the assay, amplification of reference gene primers was used to estimate how many nucleated cells each sample contained. To quantify the absolute abundance of each unique TCRbeta CDR3 rearrangement, sequence reads were collapsed and filtered. Productive Simpson clonality was computed per sample as the square root of Simpson's diversity index over productive rearrangements. Here the immuneACCESS table is served through TCRdb, limited to in-frame sequences with V and J called. Missing clones are a known gap in these copies; in checked studies unresolved V genes cover under half, and the rest lacks a known reason. The V and J calls and clone size are taken from that table; D and trimming were inferred from the DNA. This sample lists about 130,000 clones; approximately 83% were detected once. Around a tenth of the sample lies in the top ten.

The sequence was collected from a man aged 35-49 years with active or convalescent COVID-19. The sequencing input was peripheral blood. Recombination linked TRBV11-2 to TRBJ2-7; 12 bases in the junction line up with TRBD1. CDR3 region: CASSWDRGQGEQYF. The DNA is TGTGCCAGCAGCTGGGACAGGGGGCAAGGGGAGCAGTACTTC.